This TCR beta chain comes out of a study of control samples from healthy donors and cancer patients (dated by TCRdb to 2020 to 2022). Trimming takes 3 bases off V and 3 bases off J; junction bases not matched to a gene: 10. From a lookup of the germline V gene, CDR1 and CDR2 are ENHRY and SYGVKD. The CDR3 numbers 18 residues from cysteine through phenylalanine. Only CDR3 DNA remains: 54 bases, in frame from the first base. Library prep was done by the immunoSEQ multiplex PCR assay. The table was pulled from immuneACCESS by TCRdb, which kept in-frame rearrangements only. Such tables lose some clones; where checked, under half of the loss comes from unresolved V genes, and the rest has no known cause. Recorded for this sample are 77,000 or so clones; roughly nine tenths of them occurred a single time. In total, the top ten clones hold less than 20% of the sample. A remark on this clone: There is no known antigen for this receptor. Within one base of it there is no much larger clone, and no base qualities were kept.

Recombination linked TRBV10-3 to TRBJ2-7; the central 14 bases match TRBD2. This sequence was found in a man aged 30-40 years in good health. The sequencing input was blood. At the DNA level, the sequence is TGTGCCATCAGTGAACTGGGGACTAGCGGGAGTATAATCTACGAGCAGTACTTC. Its product reads: CAISELGTSGSIIYEQYF.